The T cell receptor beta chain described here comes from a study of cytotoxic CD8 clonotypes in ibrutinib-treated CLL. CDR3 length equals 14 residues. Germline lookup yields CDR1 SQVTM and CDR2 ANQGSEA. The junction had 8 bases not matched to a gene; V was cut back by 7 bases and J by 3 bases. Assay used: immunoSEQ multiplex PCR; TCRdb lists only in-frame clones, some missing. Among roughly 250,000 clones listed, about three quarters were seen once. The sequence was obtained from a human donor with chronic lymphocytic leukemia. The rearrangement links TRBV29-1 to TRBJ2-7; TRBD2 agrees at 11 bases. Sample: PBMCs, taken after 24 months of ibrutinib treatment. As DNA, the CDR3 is TGCAGCGCCGGACGGGGGACTAGCGGCTACGAGCAGTACTTC. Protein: CSAGRGTSGYEQYF.